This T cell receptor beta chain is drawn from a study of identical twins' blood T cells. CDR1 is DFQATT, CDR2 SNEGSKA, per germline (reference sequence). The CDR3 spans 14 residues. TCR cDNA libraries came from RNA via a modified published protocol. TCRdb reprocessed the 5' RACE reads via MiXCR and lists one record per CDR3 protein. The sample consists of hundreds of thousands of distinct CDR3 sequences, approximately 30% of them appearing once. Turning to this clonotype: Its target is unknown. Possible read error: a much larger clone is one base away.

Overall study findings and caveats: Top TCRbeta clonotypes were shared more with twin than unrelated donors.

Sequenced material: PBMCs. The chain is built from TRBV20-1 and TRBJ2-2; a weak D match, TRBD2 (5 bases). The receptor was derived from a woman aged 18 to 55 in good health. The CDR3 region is CSARESGDTGDLFF. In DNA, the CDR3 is TGCAGTGCTAGAGAATCCGGAGACACCGGGGATCTGTTTTTT.